This T cell receptor (beta chain) was obtained from a study of spatial heterogeneity in lung cancer. Each CDR3 protein is one row after TCRdb ran MiXCR on the 5' RACE reads. The sample holds roughly 7,000 distinct CDR3 sequences; around 7% are singletons and the top ten take 77%. The time point is: sample taken at primary tumor resection. Whole RNA from tumor, nontumor lung or frozen PBMC was sequenced unsorted. CDR1 LGHDT and CDR2 YNNKEL come from the germline V gene (reference sequence). This CDR3 is 15 amino acids long. V was shortened by 2 bases and J by 6 bases, with 13 bases between the two germline ends. This clonotype was seen ten or more times. With the library built for alpha chains, this beta chain is off target and its frequency is not meaningful.

This receptor was obtained from a male donor with early-stage non-small cell lung cancer. The sequences come from PBMCs, collected at surgery. The V and J genes are TRBV3-1 and TRBJ2-2; no firm D call. The CDR3 here is CASSQQIGSAGELFF. The CDR3 region has the DNA TGTGCCAGCAGCCAACAGATTGGGTCGGCCGGGGAGCTGTTTTTT. The full variable domain, with the rest looked up from reference TRBV3-1 and TRBJ2-2, is DTAVSQTPKYLVTQMGNDKSIKCEQNLGHDTMYWYKQDSKKFLKIMFSYNNKELIINETVPNRFSPKSPDKAHLNLHINSLELGDSAVYFCASSQQIGSAGELFFGEGSRLTVL.